The next 20 T cell receptor beta chains were all read from a single sample in a study of human T cells and chemical hapten exposure. MiXCR, applied by TCRdb to the RACE reads, yields one record per CDR3 protein. The table records tens of thousands of distinct CDR3 sequences, around 7% of them present only once. Regarding time point: patch test 1, 2 weeks after DPC sensitization. Treatment described: therapeutic diphenylcyclopropenone sensitization with weekly scalp DPC. Sequenced material: whole blood, taken in connection with sensitization to the hapten diphenylcyclopropenone (DPC). The receptor source for this set is a woman in her twenties or thirties with alopecia areata. Some clones in this sample may be carry-over from other donors' samples.

J is TRBJ1-2 and V is TRBV19; TRBD1 might be the D (6 bases). Trimming pared 10 bases from V and 8 bases from J, leaving 17 bases between. CDR3 length equals 12 residues. Looked up from germline, CDR1 is LNHDA and CDR2 is SQIVND (reference sequence). The CDR3 coding sequence is TGTGCCATCAGGATCGGACAGTGGGGCTACACCTTC. Protein product: CAIRIGQWGYTF. Complete variable domain (other parts from reference TRBV19 and TRBJ1-2): DGGITQSPKYLFRKEGQNVTLSCEQNLNHDAMYWYRQDPGQGLRLIYYSQIVNDFQKGDIAEGYSVSREKKESFPLTVTSAQKNPTAFYLCAIRIGQWGYTFGSGTRLTVV.

Many counts were recorded for this clonotype. The rearrangement uses TRBV2 and TRBJ2-7, with 12 bases matching TRBD2. The CDR3 extends over 14 amino acids. V shed 6 bases and J 4 bases; nucleotides not matched to a gene: 4. Germline V gene data show CDR1 as SNHLY and CDR2 as FYNNEI. The CDR3 DNA is TGTGCCAGCAGAGTGACTAGCGGGGGTTACGAGCAGTACTTC. It specifies CASRVTSGGYEQYF.

The chain recombines TRBV3-1 with TRBJ1-2; D perhaps matches TRBD1 (6 bases). Deletions cut 4 bases from V and 10 bases from J, with 13 bases between. Looked up from germline, CDR1 is LGHDT and CDR2 is YNNKEL (reference sequence). The CDR3 spans 12 residues. For the CDR3, the DNA is TGTGCCAGCAGCCCCGACAGGCTTTCCTACACCTTC. Protein sequence: CASSPDRLSYTF.

The chain has TRBV2 and TRBJ1-1; weak D call: TRBD1 (5 bases). The CDR3 consists of 17 residues. The V gene's germline CDR1 is SNHLY and CDR2 FYNNEI. V lost 6 bases and J lost 3, with 23 bases in between. This CDR3 is CASRQGVGAGPDTEAFF. CDR3 DNA sequence: TGTGCCAGCAGACAAGGGGTAGGGGCCGGGCCGGACACTGAAGCTTTCTTT.

The genes are TRBV11-1 and TRBJ2-1, with a weak D call TRBD2 (6 bases). The CDR3 is 15 residues long. Germline values: CDR1 SGHAT, CDR2 FQDESV (reference sequence). V lost 2 bases and J 7 bases, leaving 15 bases between the germline ends. Written as DNA, the CDR3 is TGTGCCAGCAGCTTATGGGCAGGACTAACGAATGAGCAGTTCTTC. Its protein is CASSLWAGLTNEQFF.

The chain has TRBV5-1 and TRBJ1-1, with 10 bases that match TRBD1. The J segment lost 5 bases and the V segment lost 2 bases, leaving 9 bases of the junction unmatched. Germline V gives CDR1 SGHRS, CDR2 YFSETQ. The CDR3 consists of 16 residues. The CDR3 nucleotides read TGCGCCAGCAGCTTAAGGTCGGGACAGGGGTCTACTGAAGCTTTCTTT. Protein sequence: CASSLRSGQGSTEAFF.

The sample holds a few counts of this clonotype. The V and J genes are TRBV5-1 and TRBJ2-7; tentatively, D is TRBD2 (6 bases). This CDR3 has 14 amino acids. Germline CDR1 SGHRS, CDR2 YFSETQ. V was trimmed by 2 bases and J by 6 bases, leaving 15 bases between them. The DNA of the CDR3 is TGCGCCAGCAGCTTAGGAGGGGCGAGTGGCGAGCAGTACTTC. Amino acid sequence: CASSLGGASGEQYF.

This clonotype was seen ten or more times. The chain has TRBV10-3 and TRBJ2-1, with 12 bases matching TRBD2. The germline V gene has CDR1 ENHRY and CDR2 SYGVKD. CDR3 length: 15 residues. Trimming cost V 6 bases and J 7 bases; bases outside gene matches: 7. CDR3 protein: CAISRRTSGVNEQFF. The CDR3 DNA reads as TGTGCCATCAGCCGACGGACTAGCGGGGTGAATGAGCAGTTCTTC.

This clonotype was detected only a few times. The V and J genes are TRBV2 and TRBJ2-3, with D unclear. V lost 4 bases and J 4 bases, leaving 12 bases between the germline ends. The CDR3 spans 14 residues. Per the germline V gene, CDR1 is SNHLY and CDR2 is FYNNEI. The CDR3 loop reads CASSVYGSPDTQYF. The CDR3 DNA reads as TGTGCCAGCAGTGTGTATGGTAGCCCAGATACGCAGTATTTT.

This clonotype was counted only a few times. The rearrangement uses TRBV18 and TRBJ2-1; the D gene is possibly TRBD2 (6 bases). The CDR3 totals 17 residues. From germline, CDR1 is KGHSH and CDR2 LQKENI. V dropped 0 bases and J dropped 3 bases, with 15 bases sitting between them. The CDR3 protein is CASSPPWASENYNEQFF. In DNA form, the CDR3 reads TGTGCCAGCTCACCACCGTGGGCTAGCGAGAACTACAATGAGCAGTTCTTC.

This clonotype was counted many times. The chain uses TRBV10-3 and TRBJ1-5; D is perhaps TRBD1 (5 bases). CDR3 length: 18 amino acids. V was clipped by 3 bases and J by 3 bases, with 21 bases between them. CDR1 and CDR2 from the germline V gene are ENHRY and SYGVKD. CDR3 nucleotide sequence: TGTGCCATCAGTGAAGAGGGTTCAGATACGGGGGTCAATCAGCCCCAGCATTTT. Amino acid sequence: CAISEEGSDTGVNQPQHF.

This clonotype was picked up a small number of times. The chain uses TRBV18 and TRBJ2-7, with 8 bases aligning to TRBD1. CDR3 length: 15 residues. Trimming cost V 0 bases and J 2 bases; bases outside gene matches: 3. Germline values: CDR1 KGHSH, CDR2 LQKENI. This chain's CDR3 is CASSPPGQGTYEQYF. CDR3 nucleotides: TGTGCCAGCTCACCACCCGGACAGGGAACCTACGAGCAGTACTTC.

This clonotype was seen ten or more times. The chain couples TRBV6-5 to TRBJ2-2; D call uncertain. Per germline, CDR1 MNHEY and CDR2 SVGAGI. V was cut by 2 bases and J by 6 bases, with 7 bases left in between. There are 13 residues in the CDR3. The CDR3 bases are TGTGCCAGCAGTTACCAGACATCCGGGGAGCTGTTTTTT. This encodes CASSYQTSGELFF.

This clonotype came up many times. J is TRBJ1-1 and V is TRBV11-2; no clear D. This CDR3 has 15 amino acids. V was cut by 2 bases and J by 1 base, with 11 bases left in between. Germline V gives CDR1 SGHAT, CDR2 FQNNGV. The CDR3 region is CASSLIGVSNTEAFF. The CDR3 region has the DNA TGTGCCAGCAGCTTAATTGGGGTTTCGAACACTGAAGCTTTCTTT.

Ten or more counts support this clonotype. The chain couples TRBV30 to TRBJ2-3; D not resolved. The CDR3 has 14 amino acids. V was trimmed by 1 base and J by 3 bases, leaving 11 bases between them. CDR1 is GTSNPN, CDR2 SVGIG, per germline (reference sequence). CDR3: CAWSGPQQTDTQYF. Written as DNA, the CDR3 is TGTGCCTGGAGTGGTCCTCAACAAACAGATACGCAGTATTTT.

This clonotype was seen at least ten times. The J gene is TRBJ2-1, the V gene TRBV29-1; TRBD2 matches 7 bases. The CDR3 totals 14 residues. J was trimmed by 5 bases and V by 4 bases; bases with no gene match: 8. Germline lookup yields CDR1 SQVTM and CDR2 ANQGSEA. CDR3 sequence (DNA): TGCAGCGTTGGGGGGGGGACCCGGGACAATGAGCAGTTCTTC. This sequence encodes CSVGGGTRDNEQFF.

The V and J genes are TRBV6-1 and TRBJ1-5; 8 bases agree with TRBD1. From germline, CDR1 is MNHNS and CDR2 SASEGT. The CDR3 runs to 15 residues. Trimming cost V 2 bases and J 3 bases; bases outside gene matches: 3. CDR3 protein: CASSERDRYNQPQHF. The CDR3 DNA reads TGTGCCAGCAGTGAAAGGGACAGGTACAATCAGCCCCAGCATTTT.

The chain links TRBV10-3 to TRBJ2-1; TRBD1 is a possible D gene (5 bases). CDR1 and CDR2 (germline): ENHRY, SYGVKD. V gave up 3 bases and J gave up 7 bases, with 22 bases separating them. The CDR3 covers 17 residues. CDR3: CAISDLQTEAYPNEQFF. CDR3 nucleotides: TGTGCCATCAGTGACCTACAGACAGAAGCCTACCCTAATGAGCAGTTCTTC.

In its sample, this clonotype was seen once. This could be a read error, since a much larger clone is one nucleotide away. CDR3 nucleotides: TGTGCCAGCAGTTTAGGACAGCGGGGTGACACAGATGCGCAGTATTTT. Encoded protein: CASSLGQRGDTDAQYF. The rearrangement uses TRBV12-3 or TRBV12-4 and TRBJ2-3; 7 bases fit TRBD2. CDR3 length: 16 residues.

The chain employs TRBV20-1 and TRBJ1-2, with TRBD1 as a possible D gene (6 bases). This CDR3 is built from 14 residues. Germline loops: CDR1 DFQATT, CDR2 SNEGSKA (reference sequence). V lost 2 bases, J lost 5 bases, and 15 bases lay in between. CDR3 sequence reads: CSARTGREGYGYTF. The CDR3, as DNA: TGCAGTGCTAGAACAGGGAGGGAGGGTTATGGCTACACCTTC.